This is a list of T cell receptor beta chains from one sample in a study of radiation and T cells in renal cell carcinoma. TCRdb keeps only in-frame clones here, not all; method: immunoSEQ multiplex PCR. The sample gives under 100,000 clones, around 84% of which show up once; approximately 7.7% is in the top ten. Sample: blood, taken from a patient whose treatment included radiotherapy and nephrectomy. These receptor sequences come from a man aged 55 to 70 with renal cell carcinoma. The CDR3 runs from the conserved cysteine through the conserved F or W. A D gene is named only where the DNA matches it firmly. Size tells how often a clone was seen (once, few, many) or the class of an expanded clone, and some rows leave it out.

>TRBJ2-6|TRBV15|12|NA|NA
CAFDSGANVLTF
TGTGCCTTCGACTCTGGGGCCAACGTCCTGACTTTC
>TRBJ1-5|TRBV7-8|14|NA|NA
CASSLIGGNQPQHF
TGTGCCAGCAGCTTAATAGGGGGCAATCAGCCCCAGCATTTT
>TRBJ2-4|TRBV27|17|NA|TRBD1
CASSGTAFTLAKNIQYF
TGTGCCAGCAGTGGGACAGCGTTCACGTTAGCCAAAAACATTCAGTACTTC
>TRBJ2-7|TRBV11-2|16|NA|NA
CASSLSPRQGLGVQYF
TGTGCCAGCAGCTTAAGCCCCCGCCAGGGACTCGGAGTGCAGTACTTC
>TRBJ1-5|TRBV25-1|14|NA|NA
CASSVTGSNQPQHF
TGTGCCAGCAGTGTCACAGGTAGCAATCAGCCCCAGCATTTT
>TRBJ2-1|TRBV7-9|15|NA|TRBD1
CASSPWTGGDNEQFF
TGTGCCAGCAGCCCATGGACAGGGGGGGACAATGAGCAGTTCTTC
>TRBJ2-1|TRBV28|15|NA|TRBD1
CASSLTGTGVREQFF
TGTGCCAGCAGTTTAACCGGGACAGGGGTTCGGGAGCAGTTCTTC
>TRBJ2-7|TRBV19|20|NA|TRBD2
CASSPFRTSGRPSRPYEQYF
TGTGCCAGTAGTCCTTTTCGGACTAGCGGGAGGCCATCGCGACCTTACGAGCAGTACTTC
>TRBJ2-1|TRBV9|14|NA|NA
CASSPQGTYNEQFF
TGTGCCAGCAGCCCCCAAGGAACCTACAATGAGCAGTTCTTC
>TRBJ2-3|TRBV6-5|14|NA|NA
CASRPGTYTDTQYF
TGTGCCAGCAGGCCCGGGACTTACACAGATACGCAGTATTTT
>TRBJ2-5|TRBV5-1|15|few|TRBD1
CASSHRDRLQETQYF
TGCGCCAGCAGCCACCGGGACAGACTCCAAGAGACCCAGTACTTC
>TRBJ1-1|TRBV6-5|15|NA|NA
CASSYGSRGTTEAFF
TGTGCCAGCAGTTACGGATCCCGAGGGACCACTGAAGCTTTCTTT
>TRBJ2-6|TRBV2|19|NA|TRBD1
CARNEVRDRVFSGANVLTF
TGTGCCAGGAATGAGGTCCGGGACAGGGTGTTCTCTGGGGCCAACGTCCTGACTTTC
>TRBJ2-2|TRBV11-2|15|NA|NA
CASSLGLVGTGELFF
TGTGCCAGCAGCTTAGGCTTAGTCGGCACCGGGGAGCTGTTTTTT
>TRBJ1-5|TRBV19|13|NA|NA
CATRDRPNQPQHF
TGTGCCACTCGTGACAGACCCAATCAGCCCCAGCATTTT
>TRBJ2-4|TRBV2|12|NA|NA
CASSKAENIQYF
TGTGCCAGCAGTAAGGCCGAAAACATTCAGTACTTC
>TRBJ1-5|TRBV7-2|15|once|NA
CASSARNGANQPQHF
TGTGCCAGCAGCGCTAGGAACGGGGCCAATCAGCCCCAGCATTTT
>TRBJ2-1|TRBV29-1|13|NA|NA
CNGRPGRTNEQFF
TGCAACGGCCGACCCGGACGGACAAATGAGCAGTTCTTC
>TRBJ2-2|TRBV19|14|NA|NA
CASGGSRNTGELFF
TGTGCCAGTGGGGGCAGTAGGAACACCGGGGAGCTGTTTTTT
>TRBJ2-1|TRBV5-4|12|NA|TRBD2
CASSKQREGQFF
TGTGCCAGCAGCAAACAGCGGGAGGGCCAGTTCTTC
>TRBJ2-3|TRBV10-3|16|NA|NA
CAISELGKASTDTQYF
TGTGCCATCAGTGAGCTCGGGAAGGCTAGCACAGATACGCAGTATTTT
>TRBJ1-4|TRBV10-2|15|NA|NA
CASSVTDSTNEKLFF
TGCGCCAGCAGTGTCACGGACTCAACTAATGAAAAACTGTTTTTT
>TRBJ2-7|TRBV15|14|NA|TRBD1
CATSLGTGGYEQYF
TGTGCCACCAGCTTAGGGACAGGGGGCTACGAGCAGTACTTC
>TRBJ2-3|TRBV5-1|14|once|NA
CASSKAHSTDTQYF
TGCGCCAGCAGCAAAGCGCATAGCACAGATACGCAGTATTTT
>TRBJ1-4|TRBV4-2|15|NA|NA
CASSQDWGAYEKLFF
TGTGCCAGCAGCCAAGATTGGGGGGCTTATGAAAAACTGTTTTTT
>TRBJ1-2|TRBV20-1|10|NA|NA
CSARQGPDTF
TGCAGTGCTAGACAGGGCCCGGACACCTTC
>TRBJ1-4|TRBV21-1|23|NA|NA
CASSRGQGPLSYKIVATNEKLFF
TGTGCCAGCAGCAGGGGACAGGGGCCCCTTAGTTACAAAATAGTTGCAACTAATGAAAAACTGTTTTTT
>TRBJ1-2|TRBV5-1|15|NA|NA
CASSFRQDDNYGYTF
TGCGCCAGCAGCTTCAGGCAGGATGATAACTATGGCTACACCTTC
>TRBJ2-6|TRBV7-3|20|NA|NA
CASSLSGKGLLGSGANVLTF
TGTGCCAGCAGCTTAAGTGGAAAGGGACTTCTGGGCTCTGGGGCCAACGTCCTGACTTTC
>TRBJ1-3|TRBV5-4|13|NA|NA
CASSFWAGNTIYF
TGTGCCAGCAGCTTTTGGGCTGGAAACACCATATATTTT
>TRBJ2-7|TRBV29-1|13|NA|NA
CSVVLGGVSEQYF
TGCAGCGTTGTATTAGGGGGGGTGAGTGAGCAGTACTTC
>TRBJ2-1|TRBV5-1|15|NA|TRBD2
CASSRGTSGSTEQFF
TGCGCCAGCAGCCGGGGGACTAGCGGGAGCACGGAGCAGTTCTTC
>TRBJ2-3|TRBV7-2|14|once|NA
CASSRREGTDTQYF
TGTGCCAGCAGCAGAAGGGAGGGCACAGATACGCAGTATTTT
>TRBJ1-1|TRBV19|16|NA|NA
CASSIVGARAGTEAFF
TGTGCCAGTAGTATAGTTGGGGCCAGGGCAGGTACTGAAGCTTTCTTT
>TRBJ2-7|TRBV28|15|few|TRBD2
CASSPSSGRHYEQYF
TGTGCCAGCAGTCCATCGTCCGGGAGGCACTACGAGCAGTACTTC
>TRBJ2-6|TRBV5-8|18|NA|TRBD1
CASSFRTGISTGANVLTF
TGTGCCAGCAGCTTCAGGACAGGGATTTCCACTGGGGCCAACGTCCTGACTTTC
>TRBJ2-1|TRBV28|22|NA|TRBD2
CASSLPQHLPSRAGGSYNEQFF
TGTGCCAGCAGTTTACCCCAACACTTACCCTCCCGCGCGGGAGGATCCTACAATGAGCAGTTCTTC
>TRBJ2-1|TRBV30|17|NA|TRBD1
CAWSTRDRGGIYNEQFF
TGTGCCTGGAGTACCCGGGACAGGGGAGGAATCTACAATGAGCAGTTCTTC
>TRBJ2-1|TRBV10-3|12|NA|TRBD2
CAIGLANNEQFF
TGTGCCATTGGACTAGCAAACAATGAGCAGTTCTTC
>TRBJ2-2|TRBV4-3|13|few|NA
CASSQVVPGELFF
TGCGCCAGCAGCCAAGTAGTCCCCGGGGAGCTGTTTTTT
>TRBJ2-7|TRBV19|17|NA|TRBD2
CASSMGPSGSFSYEQYF
TGTGCCAGTAGTATGGGTCCTAGCGGGAGTTTTTCCTACGAGCAGTACTTC
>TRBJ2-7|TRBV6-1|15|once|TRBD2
CASTEPGTSGYEQYF
TGTGCCAGCACTGAACCCGGGACTAGCGGTTACGAGCAGTACTTC
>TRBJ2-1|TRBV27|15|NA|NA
CASIGGGTRLNEQFF
TGTGCCAGCATTGGGGGCGGGACTCGGTTGAATGAGCAGTTCTTC
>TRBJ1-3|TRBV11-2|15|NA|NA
CASSLGPNAGNTIYF
TGTGCCAGCAGCTTAGGTCCCAATGCGGGAAACACCATATATTTT
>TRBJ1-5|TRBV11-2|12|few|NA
CASSAPGEPQHF
TGTGCCAGCAGTGCCCCGGGTGAGCCCCAGCATTTT